This TCR beta chain was obtained from a study of blood T cell repertoires in COVID-19. Looking at the study overall: The samples span acute and convalescent COVID-19 from the United States, Italy and Spain. Sources were T cells, B-cell-depleted T cells, or PBMCs; the material itself was cDNA or gDNA.

Germline CDR1 and CDR2: SGHTA and FQGTGA. This CDR3 comprises 15 residues. Trimming left V 1 base short and J 4 bases short, with 14 bases between. Authors' methods: Using reference gene primer amplification, nucleated cell counts were estimated. Clones were sequenced by immunoSEQ multiplex PCR, and TCRdb holds only the in-frame ones, with some missing. V and J calls plus clone size are reproduced from that table; the DNA served to infer D and trimming. Here the sample spans about 12,000 clones, less than 85% being singletons. The source material was peripheral blood. The receptor comes from a human donor in a cohort sampled during active COVID-19. This chain joins TRBV7-3 and TRBJ2-7; a weak D match, TRBD1 (6 bases). The CDR3 region has the DNA TGTGCCAGCAGCTTAATCCCCGGGACACCTTACGAGCAGTACTTC. It is translated as CASSLIPGTPYEQYF. The entire variable domain, with the rest obtained from reference TRBV7-3 and TRBJ2-7, is as follows: GAGVSQTPSNKVTEKGKYVELRCDPISGHTALYWYRQSLGQGPEFLIYFQGTGAADDSGLPNDRFFAVRPEGSVSTLKIQRTERGDSAVYLCASSLIPGTPYEQYFGPGTRLTVT.